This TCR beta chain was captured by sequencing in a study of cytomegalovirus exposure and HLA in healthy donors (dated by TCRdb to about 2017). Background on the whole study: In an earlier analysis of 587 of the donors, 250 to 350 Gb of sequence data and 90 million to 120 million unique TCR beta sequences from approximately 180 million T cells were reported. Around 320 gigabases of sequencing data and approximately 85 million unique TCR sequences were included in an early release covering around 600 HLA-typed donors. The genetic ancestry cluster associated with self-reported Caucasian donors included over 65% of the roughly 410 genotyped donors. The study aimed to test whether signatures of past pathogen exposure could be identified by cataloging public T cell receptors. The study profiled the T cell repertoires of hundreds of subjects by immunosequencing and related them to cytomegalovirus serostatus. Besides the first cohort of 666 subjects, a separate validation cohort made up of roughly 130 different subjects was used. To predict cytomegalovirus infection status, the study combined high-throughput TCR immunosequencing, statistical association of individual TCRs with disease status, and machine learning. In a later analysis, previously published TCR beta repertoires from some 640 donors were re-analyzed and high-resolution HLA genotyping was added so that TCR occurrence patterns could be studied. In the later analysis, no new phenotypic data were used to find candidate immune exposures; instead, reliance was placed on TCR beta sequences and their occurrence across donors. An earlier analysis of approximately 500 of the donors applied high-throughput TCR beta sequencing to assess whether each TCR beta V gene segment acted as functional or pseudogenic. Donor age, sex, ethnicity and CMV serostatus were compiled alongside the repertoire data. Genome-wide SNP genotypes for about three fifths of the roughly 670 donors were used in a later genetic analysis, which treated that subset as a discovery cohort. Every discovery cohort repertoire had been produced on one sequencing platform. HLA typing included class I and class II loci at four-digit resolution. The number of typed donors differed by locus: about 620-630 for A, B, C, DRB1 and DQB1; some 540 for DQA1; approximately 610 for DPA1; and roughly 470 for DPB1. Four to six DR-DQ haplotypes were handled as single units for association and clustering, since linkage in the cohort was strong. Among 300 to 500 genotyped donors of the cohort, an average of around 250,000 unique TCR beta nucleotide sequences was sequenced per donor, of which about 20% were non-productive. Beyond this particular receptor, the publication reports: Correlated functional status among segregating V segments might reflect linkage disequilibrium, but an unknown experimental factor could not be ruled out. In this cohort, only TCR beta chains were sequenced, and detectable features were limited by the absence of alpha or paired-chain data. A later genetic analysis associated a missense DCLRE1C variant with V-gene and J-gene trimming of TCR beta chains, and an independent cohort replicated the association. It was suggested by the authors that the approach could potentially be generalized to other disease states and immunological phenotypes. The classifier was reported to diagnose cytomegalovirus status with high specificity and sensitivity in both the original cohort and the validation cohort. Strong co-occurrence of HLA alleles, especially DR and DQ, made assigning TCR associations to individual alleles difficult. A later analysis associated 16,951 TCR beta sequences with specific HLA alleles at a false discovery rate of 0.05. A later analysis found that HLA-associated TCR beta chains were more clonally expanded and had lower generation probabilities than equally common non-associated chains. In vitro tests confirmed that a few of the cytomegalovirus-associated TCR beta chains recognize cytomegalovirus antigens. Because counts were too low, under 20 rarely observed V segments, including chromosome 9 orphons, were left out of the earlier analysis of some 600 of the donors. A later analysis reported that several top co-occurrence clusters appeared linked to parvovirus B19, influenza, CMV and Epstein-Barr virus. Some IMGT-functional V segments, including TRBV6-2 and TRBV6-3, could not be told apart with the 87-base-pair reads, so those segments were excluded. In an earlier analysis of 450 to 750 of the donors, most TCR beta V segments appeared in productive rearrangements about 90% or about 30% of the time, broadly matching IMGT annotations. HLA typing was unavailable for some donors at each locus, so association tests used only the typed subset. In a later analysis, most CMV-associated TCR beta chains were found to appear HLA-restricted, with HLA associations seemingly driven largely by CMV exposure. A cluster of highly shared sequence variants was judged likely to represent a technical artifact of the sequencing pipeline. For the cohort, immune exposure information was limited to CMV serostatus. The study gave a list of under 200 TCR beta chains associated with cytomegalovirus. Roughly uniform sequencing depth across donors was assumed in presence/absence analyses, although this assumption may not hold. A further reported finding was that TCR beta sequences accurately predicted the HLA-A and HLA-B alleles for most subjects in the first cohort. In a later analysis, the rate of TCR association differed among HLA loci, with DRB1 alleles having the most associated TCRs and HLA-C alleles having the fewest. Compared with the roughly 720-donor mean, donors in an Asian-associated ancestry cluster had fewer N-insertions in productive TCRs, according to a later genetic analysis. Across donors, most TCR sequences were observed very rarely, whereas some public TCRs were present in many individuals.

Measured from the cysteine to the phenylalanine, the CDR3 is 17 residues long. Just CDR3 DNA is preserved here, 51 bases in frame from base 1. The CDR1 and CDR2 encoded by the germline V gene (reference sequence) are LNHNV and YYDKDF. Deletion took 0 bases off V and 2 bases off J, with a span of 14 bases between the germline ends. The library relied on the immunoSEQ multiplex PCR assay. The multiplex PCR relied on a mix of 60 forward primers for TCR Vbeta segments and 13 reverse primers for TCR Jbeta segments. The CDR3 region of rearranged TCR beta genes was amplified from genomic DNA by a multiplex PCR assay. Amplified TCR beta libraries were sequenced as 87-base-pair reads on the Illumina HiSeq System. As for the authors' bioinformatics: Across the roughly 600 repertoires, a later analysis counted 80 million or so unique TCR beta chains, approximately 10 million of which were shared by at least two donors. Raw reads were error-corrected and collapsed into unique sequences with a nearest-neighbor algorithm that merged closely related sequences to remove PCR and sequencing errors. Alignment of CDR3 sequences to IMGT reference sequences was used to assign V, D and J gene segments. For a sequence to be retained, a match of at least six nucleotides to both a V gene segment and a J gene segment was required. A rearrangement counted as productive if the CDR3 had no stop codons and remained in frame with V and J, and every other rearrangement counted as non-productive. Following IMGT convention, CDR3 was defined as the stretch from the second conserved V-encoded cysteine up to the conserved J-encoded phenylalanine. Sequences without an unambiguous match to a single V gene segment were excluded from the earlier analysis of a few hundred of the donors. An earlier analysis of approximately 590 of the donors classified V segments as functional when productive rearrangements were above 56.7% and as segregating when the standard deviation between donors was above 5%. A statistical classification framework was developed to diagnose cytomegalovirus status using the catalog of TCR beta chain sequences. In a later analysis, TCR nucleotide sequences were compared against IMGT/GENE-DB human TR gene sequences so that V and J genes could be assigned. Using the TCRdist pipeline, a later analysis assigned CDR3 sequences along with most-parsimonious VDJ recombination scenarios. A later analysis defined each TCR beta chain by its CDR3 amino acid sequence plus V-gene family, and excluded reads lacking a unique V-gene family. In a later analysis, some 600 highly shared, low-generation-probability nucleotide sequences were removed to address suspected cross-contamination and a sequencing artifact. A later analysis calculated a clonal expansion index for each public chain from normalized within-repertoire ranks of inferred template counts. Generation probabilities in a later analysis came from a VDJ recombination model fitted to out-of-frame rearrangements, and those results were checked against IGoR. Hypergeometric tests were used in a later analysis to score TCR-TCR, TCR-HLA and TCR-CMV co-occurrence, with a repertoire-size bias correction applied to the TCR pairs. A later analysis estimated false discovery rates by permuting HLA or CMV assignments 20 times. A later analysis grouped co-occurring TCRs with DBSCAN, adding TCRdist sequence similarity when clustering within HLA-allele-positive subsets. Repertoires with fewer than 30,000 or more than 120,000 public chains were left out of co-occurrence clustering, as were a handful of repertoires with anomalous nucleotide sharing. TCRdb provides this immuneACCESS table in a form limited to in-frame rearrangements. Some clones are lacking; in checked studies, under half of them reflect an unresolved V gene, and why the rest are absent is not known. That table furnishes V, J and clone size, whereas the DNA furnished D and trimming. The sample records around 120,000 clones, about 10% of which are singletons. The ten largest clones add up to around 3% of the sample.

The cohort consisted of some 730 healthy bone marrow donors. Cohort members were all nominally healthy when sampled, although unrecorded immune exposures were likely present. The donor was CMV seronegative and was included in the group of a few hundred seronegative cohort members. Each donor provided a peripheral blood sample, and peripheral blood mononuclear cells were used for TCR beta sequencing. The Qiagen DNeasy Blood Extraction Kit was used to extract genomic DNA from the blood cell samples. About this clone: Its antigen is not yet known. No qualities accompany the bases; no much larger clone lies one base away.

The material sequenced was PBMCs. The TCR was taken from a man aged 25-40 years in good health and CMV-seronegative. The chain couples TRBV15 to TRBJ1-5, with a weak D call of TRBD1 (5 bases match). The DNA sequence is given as TGTGCCACCAGCAGAGATTTAGGTGTAGGGGGCAATCAGCCCCAGCATTTT. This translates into CATSRDLGVGGNQPQHF.